These 30 T cell receptor beta chains share one sample of origin, sequenced in a study of cytomegalovirus exposure and HLA in healthy donors. Primers included in the PCR were 60 Vbeta and 13 Jbeta primers. The assay was immunoSEQ multiplex PCR, and TCRdb's table has in-frame clones only and misses some. The table shows 95,000 to 150,000 clones, with 65% to 90% occurring only once. Sequencing used PBMCs. All receptors derive from a man aged 25 to 40 in good health and CMV-seronegative.

The rearrangement uses TRBV5-8 and TRBJ1-2; a possible D gene is TRBD1 (5 bases). Trimming removed 3 bases from V and 2 bases from J, with 17 bases in between. This CDR3 has 16 residues. From germline, CDR1 is SGHTS and CDR2 YDEGEE. The CDR3 here is CASSSVRRTLNYGYTF. CDR3 DNA sequence: TGTGCCAGCAGCTCTGTCCGACGGACACTAAACTATGGCTACACCTTC.

As DNA, the CDR3 is TGTGCCAGCAGCCGCTCCAGGGTGGGGGGCTATGGCTACACCTTC. This translates into CASSRSRVGGYGYTF. V usage is TRBV5-6 and J usage is TRBJ1-2, with D maybe TRBD1 (5 bases). Trimming took off 4 bases at V and 4 bases at J, with 17 bases between the two ends. The CDR3 covers 15 residues. CDR1 is SGHDT and CDR2 is YYEEEE in the germline V gene.

V usage is TRBV28 and J usage is TRBJ2-5, with 8 nucleotides matching TRBD1. Looked up from germline, CDR1 is MDHEN and CDR2 is SYDVKM. This CDR3 comprises 13 residues. V lost 5 bases, J lost 11 bases, and 10 bases stayed unmatched. CDR3 sequence: CASSGGQANGQYF. CDR3 bases: TGTGCCAGCAGTGGGGGACAGGCCAACGGGCAGTACTTC.

The J gene is TRBJ2-1, the V gene TRBV5-8, with a tentative D call TRBD2 (6 bases). Germline-derived CDR1 and CDR2 are SGHTS and YDEGEE. The CDR3 extends over 15 amino acids. Trimming took off 4 bases at V and 5 bases at J, with 16 bases between the two ends. Here the CDR3 reads CASSPGMGGHNEQFF. CDR3 DNA sequence: TGTGCCAGCAGCCCCGGCATGGGGGGTCACAATGAGCAGTTCTTC.

This clone was counted only a few times. V and J are TRBV2 and TRBJ1-6, with 9 bases that match TRBD1. The trim removed 3 bases at V and 7 bases at J, leaving 4 bases unmatched. CDR3 length: 15 amino acids. Per the germline V gene, CDR1 is SNHLY and CDR2 is FYNNEI. The CDR3 coding sequence is TGTGCCAGCAGTGACGGGACAGGGAACAATTCACCCCTCCACTTT. Translation: CASSDGTGNNSPLHF. Supplemented by reference TRBV2 and TRBJ1-6, the full variable domain reads EPEVTQTPSHQVTQMGQEVILRCVPISNHLYFYWYRQILGQKVEFLVSFYNNEISEKSEIFDDQFSVERPDGSNFTLKIRSTKLEDSAMYFCASSDGTGNNSPLHFGNGTRLTVT.

In its sample, this clone was seen once. V usage is TRBV4-2 and J usage is TRBJ2-7, with a possible D match to TRBD2 (5 bases). Germline V gene lookup returns CDR1 LGHNA and CDR2 YNFKEQ. Trimming left V 2 bases short and J 3 bases short, with 14 bases between. The CDR3 consists of 15 residues. This chain's CDR3 is CASSQSGVIVYEQYF. CDR3 bases: TGTGCCAGCAGCCAATCCGGGGTAATTGTCTACGAGCAGTACTTC.

The J gene is TRBJ2-3, the V gene TRBV18, with D possibly matching TRBD1 (5 bases). Trimming removed 3 bases from V and 3 bases from J, with 22 bases in between. This CDR3 comprises 18 residues. Germline CDR1 and CDR2: KGHSH and LQKENI. The CDR3 sequence is CASSPGLKWGRETDTQYF. The CDR3 coding sequence is TGTGCCAGCTCACCGGGGCTGAAGTGGGGCCGCGAGACAGATACGCAGTATTTT.

The V call is TRBV19, the J call TRBJ2-7; 12 bases agree with TRBD1. Germline-derived CDR1 and CDR2 are LNHDA and SQIVND (reference sequence). The CDR3 runs 16 residues. With V trimmed by 4 bases and J by 4 bases, 8 bases remained unmatched. Here the CDR3 reads CASSTLGQGARYEQYF. CDR3 bases: TGTGCCAGTAGTACTTTGGGACAGGGGGCCCGTTACGAGCAGTACTTC.

The V gene is TRBV5-5, the J gene TRBJ2-5; D may be TRBD2 (5 bases). The V gene's germline CDR1 is SGHKS and CDR2 YYEKEE (reference sequence). V gave up 1 base and J gave up 5 bases, with 21 bases separating them. The CDR3 has 17 amino acids. The CDR3 nucleotides read TGTGCCAGCAGCTTGCAAATTTTCCGGGATACGGGGGAGACCCAGTACTTC. Translating it yields CASSLQIFRDTGETQYF.

J is TRBJ2-6 and V is TRBV6-6; D gene uncertain. V was cut by 0 bases and J by 4 bases, with 7 bases left in between. CDR1 and CDR2 from the germline V gene are MNHNY and SVGAGI (reference sequence). The CDR3 is made up of 15 amino acids. The CDR3: CASSYSGVGANVLTF. Here the CDR3 DNA reads TGTGCCAGCAGTTACTCGGGCGTAGGGGCCAACGTCCTGACTTTC.

Only a few counts were recorded for this clone. The chain employs TRBV28 and TRBJ2-7; TRBD2 aligns across 8 bases. Per the germline V gene, CDR1 is MDHEN and CDR2 is SYDVKM. V lost 1 base, J lost 5 bases, and 10 bases stayed unmatched. This CDR3 comprises 16 residues. In DNA form, the CDR3 reads TGTGCCAGCAGTTTATCCGGACAGCTAGCGGGCCACGAGCAGTACTTC. This gives the protein CASSLSGQLAGHEQYF.

The chain has TRBV7-2 and TRBJ1-5; D is perhaps TRBD1 (6 bases). V lost 5 bases and J lost 2, with 13 bases in between. The CDR3 loop spans 15 amino acids. Germline CDR1 and CDR2: SGHTA and FQGNSA. CDR3 in amino acids: CASSPRGGGNQPQHF. CDR3 in DNA: TGTGCCAGCAGCCCTAGAGGGGGGGGCAATCAGCCCCAGCATTTT.

This chain connects TRBV19 to TRBJ2-3; 12 nucleotides match TRBD2. The germline V gene encodes CDR1 LNHDA and CDR2 SQIVND (reference sequence). The CDR3 extends over 13 amino acids. V lost 5 bases and J lost 12; bases outside the gene matches: 6. The CDR3 reads CASSELAGGHQYF. The CDR3 DNA reads as TGTGCCAGTAGTGAACTAGCGGGGGGCCACCAGTATTTT.

This chain uses TRBV27 with TRBJ2-7; D remains ambiguous. Germline values: CDR1 MNHEY, CDR2 SMNVEV (reference sequence). CDR3 size: 13 residues. V gave up 5 bases and J gave up 9 bases, with 17 bases separating them. DNA for the CDR3: TGTGCCAGCAGTCTCCAGGATCTTGCCCCGCAGTACTTC. Its translation is CASSLQDLAPQYF.

This clone was detected only a few times. V usage is TRBV19 and J usage is TRBJ1-2, with D perhaps TRBD1 (5 bases). The CDR3 has 13 amino acids. V lost 9 bases and J lost 5, with 16 bases in between. Germline V lookup: CDR1 LNHDA, CDR2 SQIVND (reference sequence). Written as DNA, the CDR3 is TGTGCCAGCAGGGATTTACCGATGTATGGCTACACCTTC. It codes for CASRDLPMYGYTF.

The rearrangement joins TRBV6-4 to TRBJ2-3, with D uncertain. Germline V gene sequence: CDR1 MRHNA, CDR2 SNTAGT. CDR3 length equals 15 residues. The V gene lost 0 bases and the J gene lost 4 bases, with 11 bases spanning the gap. CDR3 in amino acids: CASSDSSLSSDTQYF. The CDR3 DNA sequence: TGTGCCAGCAGTGACTCGTCGCTTAGTTCAGATACGCAGTATTTT.

Concerning this clone itself: Compared with germline, one end of the junction differs, possibly owing to a read error. The rearrangement links TRBV9 to TRBJ2-6; possibly TRBD2 for D (6 bases). Germline assignment: CDR1 SGDLS and CDR2 YYNGEE. This CDR3 comprises 16 residues. The DNA for the CDR3 is TGTGCCAGCAGCATGGGGGGTAGCTCTGGGGCCAACGGCCTGACTTTC. Its protein product is CASSMGGSSGANGLTF.

The chain is built from TRBV11-2 and TRBJ2-7; 7 bases match TRBD1. Germline CDR1 reads SGHAT; CDR2 reads FQNNGV. The CDR3 has 16 amino acids. J was trimmed by 3 bases and V by 5 bases; bases with no gene match: 13. The DNA of the CDR3 is TGTGCCAGCAGCCCCCTACGACGACAGGGTATCTACGAGCAGTACTTC. Translating it yields CASSPLRRQGIYEQYF.

V and J are TRBV19 and TRBJ1-1; tentatively, D is TRBD1 (6 bases). The CDR3 loop spans 14 amino acids. Trimming removed 5 bases at V and 5 bases at J, with 15 bases between. Germline V CDR1 and CDR2: LNHDA, SQIVND (reference sequence). CDR3 loop: CASSSQGRETEAFF. The CDR3 bases are TGTGCCAGTAGTTCACAGGGACGGGAAACTGAAGCTTTCTTT.

In its sample, this clone was seen once. The CDR3 sequence is CSVGAGVSYNEQFF. The CDR3 bases are TGCAGCGTTGGCGCGGGGGTCTCCTACAATGAGCAGTTCTTC. This sequence joins TRBV29-1 and TRBJ2-1; 7 nucleotides agree with TRBD2. The CDR3 consists of 14 residues. The germline CDR1 and CDR2 sequences are SQVTM and ANQGSEA. J lost 0 bases, V lost 4 bases, and 3 bases had no gene match.

This clone appeared once. The V gene is TRBV28, the J gene TRBJ2-7; 10 nucleotides line up with TRBD2. CDR1 and CDR2 (germline): MDHEN, SYDVKM. V shed 4 bases, J shed 7 bases, and the junction held 7 bases outside the gene matches. The CDR3 spans 14 residues. The CDR3 sequence is CASSSAGGPEEQYF. The DNA of the CDR3 is TGTGCCAGCAGTTCAGCGGGGGGGCCGGAAGAGCAGTACTTC.

This sequence joins TRBV30 and TRBJ2-7; D is ambiguous. CDR3 length: 13 residues. CDR1 is GTSNPN, CDR2 SVGIG, per germline (reference sequence). Deletions cut 4 bases from V and 2 bases from J, with 12 bases between. Here the CDR3 DNA reads TGTGCCTGGAATTACGAACAGACCTACGAGCAGTACTTC. Translated: CAWNYEQTYEQYF.

This sequence joins TRBV5-4 and TRBJ2-7; D may be TRBD2 (5 bases). V was pared by 0 bases and J by 3 bases, with 13 bases between. Germline loops: CDR1 SGHNT, CDR2 YYREEE (reference sequence). The CDR3 runs 15 residues. The DNA of the CDR3 is TGTGCCAGCAGCTTGGCCGGGGTTGGAGGCTACGAGCAGTACTTC. Its translation is CASSLAGVGGYEQYF.

The chain joins TRBV15 to TRBJ1-5; TRBD1 is a possible D gene (5 bases). Germline CDR1 and CDR2: LNHNV and YYDKDF (reference sequence). Trimming pared 1 base from V and 3 bases from J, leaving 16 bases between. The CDR3 consists of 17 residues. The CDR3 spells CATSRVGDSTYNQPQHF. DNA of the CDR3: TGTGCCACCAGCAGAGTCGGCGACAGCACCTACAATCAGCCCCAGCATTTT.

On this clone: Distinct nucleotide sequences in the sample also encode this CDR3. V is TRBV5-1 and J is TRBJ1-1; weak D call: TRBD1 (5 bases). V dropped 4 bases and J dropped 3 bases, with 16 bases sitting between them. The germline V gene has CDR1 SGHRS and CDR2 YFSETQ. This CDR3 is 15 amino acids long. The CDR3 loop reads CASSLGWGGDTEAFF. The CDR3 region has the DNA TGCGCCAGCAGCCTGGGATGGGGGGGGGACACTGAAGCTTTCTTT.

The chain carries TRBV6-6 and TRBJ2-5; 8 bases line up with TRBD1. CDR3 size: 16 residues. With 0 bases clipped from V and 2 bases from J, the junction kept 5 bases outside the gene matches. CDR1 MNHNY and CDR2 SVGAGI come from the germline V gene (reference sequence). The CDR3 protein is CASSYSDRDGQETQYF. CDR3 bases: TGTGCCAGCAGTTACTCGGACAGGGATGGGCAAGAGACCCAGTACTTC.

V gene TRBV4-3 combines with J gene TRBJ1-4; D gene unclear. V lost 1 base to trimming and J lost 4 bases, with 13 bases between them. Germline CDR1 LGHNA, CDR2 YSLEER. The CDR3 is made up of 16 amino acids. The chain's CDR3 is CASSQGVREFNEKLFF. The CDR3 coding sequence is TGCGCCAGCAGCCAAGGGGTCCGGGAATTTAATGAAAAACTGTTTTTT.

This chain connects TRBV7-8 to TRBJ1-1, with D perhaps matching TRBD1 (6 bases). Looked up from germline, CDR1 is SGHVS and CDR2 is FQNEAQ. The CDR3 totals 15 residues. The V gene lost 1 base and the J gene lost 7 bases, with 16 bases spanning the gap. The CDR3 nucleotides read TGTGCCAGCAGCTTAGTCCCCGGGGGGCGAGGTGAAGCTTTCTTT. Its translation is CASSLVPGGRGEAFF.

The CDR3 DNA sequence: TGCGCCAGCAGCTTGGCCGGGGTCGGAGAGAACATTCAGTACTTC. Translation gives CASSLAGVGENIQYF. The rearrangement uses TRBV5-1 and TRBJ2-4; TRBD2 is a possible D gene (5 bases). The CDR3 has 15 residues. Trimming removed 0 bases at V and 7 bases at J, with 14 bases between. In germline, CDR1 is SGHRS, CDR2 YFSETQ.

The chain uses TRBV2 and TRBJ1-3; D gene unclear. The CDR3 sequence is 13 residues long. V shed 6 bases and J shed 0 bases, with 6 bases lying between them. In germline, CDR1 is SNHLY, CDR2 FYNNEI. CDR3: CASRADSGNTIYF. For the CDR3, the DNA is TGTGCCAGCAGGGCCGACTCTGGAAACACCATATATTTT.